This TCR beta chain emerged from a study of blood T cell repertoires in COVID-19. CDR1 is SGHTA, CDR2 FQGTGA, per germline. V was trimmed by 3 bases and J by 8 bases, leaving 10 bases between them. The CDR3 length is 12 residues. Profiled with immunoSEQ multiplex PCR; TCRdb holds only in-frame clones, not every one. The data hold over 80,000 clones, with approximately 89% observed a single time. Sample: peripheral blood. This chain connects TRBV7-3 to TRBJ1-2; TRBD1 is a possible D gene (6 bases). This receptor was identified in a human donor in a cohort sampled during active COVID-19. The CDR3 here is CASSFTGNGYTF. In nucleotides, the CDR3 is TGTGCCAGCAGCTTTACAGGGAACGGCTACACCTTC.